This TCR beta chain was recovered during a study of cytomegalovirus exposure and HLA in healthy donors. The primer mix had 60 Vbeta and 13 Jbeta primers. The data were produced by immunoSEQ multiplex PCR, yet TCRdb's version contains in-frame clones alone and is incomplete. The sample has approximately 140,000 clones, about three quarters seen once. This receptor was identified in a woman aged 18 to 35 in good health and CMV-seronegative. Sequencing was carried out using PBMCs.

CDR3 coding DNA: TGTGCCAGCAGTTTAGGGACAGGGAGCTTTGACGAGCAGTACTTC. This gives the protein CASSLGTGSFDEQYF. This sequence joins TRBV28 and TRBJ2-7, with TRBD1 matching 9 bases. In germline, CDR1 is MDHEN, CDR2 SYDVKM. The CDR3 is 15 amino acids. V was pared by 2 bases and J by 5 bases, with 7 bases of the junction left unmatched.